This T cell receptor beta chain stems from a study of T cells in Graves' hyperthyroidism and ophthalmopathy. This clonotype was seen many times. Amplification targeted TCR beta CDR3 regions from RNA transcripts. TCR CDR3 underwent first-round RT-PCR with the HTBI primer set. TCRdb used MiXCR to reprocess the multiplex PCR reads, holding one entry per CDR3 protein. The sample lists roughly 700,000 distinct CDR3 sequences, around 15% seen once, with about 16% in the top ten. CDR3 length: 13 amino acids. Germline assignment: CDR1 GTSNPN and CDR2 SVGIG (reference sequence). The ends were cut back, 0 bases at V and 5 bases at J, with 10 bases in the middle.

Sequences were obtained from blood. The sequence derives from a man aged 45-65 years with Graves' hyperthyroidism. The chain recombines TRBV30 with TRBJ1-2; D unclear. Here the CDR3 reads CAWSVLAGYGYTF. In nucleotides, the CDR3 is TGTGCCTGGAGTGTACTAGCCGGGTATGGCTACACCTTC.